The present TCR beta chain was sequenced within a study of shared clonotypes between healthy human individuals. General study results and limits: Shared clonotypes: approximately 4.5% naive CD4, around 4% naive CD8, about 2.5% memory CD4, approximately 0.41% memory CD8. Memory subsets had estimated richness that was generally smaller than that of naive subsets. In contrast to clonotypes shared by all four donors, non-shared clonotypes had lower generation probabilities.

Only CD45RO-negative cells positively selected for CCR7 counted as naive CD8 cells, so terminally differentiated effector memory CD45RA+ cells were excluded. Donors included only healthy HIV-negative adults lacking recent acute infections or vaccinations. As for this clone: Its antigen is not identified.

Sequencing used immunoSEQ multiplex PCR; TCRdb keeps in-frame clones, though not all of them. The sample lists about 2 million clones; about 95% were seen once. CDR3 size: 14 residues. Germline V lookup: CDR1 SGHAT, CDR2 FQNNGV. V was pared by 2 bases and J by 7 bases, with 9 bases between. The sequence was obtained from a man younger than 35 in good health. Sequencing was carried out using naive CD8+ T cells sorted from blood. The chain recombines TRBV11-2 with TRBJ1-6, with D unresolved. The CDR3 DNA sequence: TGTGCCAGCAGCTTATTTGGGCACAATTCACCCCTCCACTTT. It codes for CASSLFGHNSPLHF.